The 27 T cell receptor beta chains given below trace back to one sample, sequenced in a study of TIL therapy for anti-PD-1-resistant metastatic lung cancer. Time point noted: pre-treatment sample, taken before nivolumab and TIL therapy. The tumor samples were excised metastases, mostly pleural nodules or supraclavicular lymph nodes. Sequencing used immunoSEQ v3. This table comes from immunoSEQ multiplex PCR, and its TCRdb copy is limited to in-frame clones, with some not included. Of more than 20,000 clones in the sample, roughly 72% were seen once. The sequences come from tumor tissue, collected at baseline. The receptors originated from a person aged 25-85 years with non-small cell lung cancer.

The chain combines TRBV6-1 with TRBJ2-7; TRBD1 matches at 7 bases. Germline-derived CDR1 and CDR2 are MNHNS and SASEGT. The CDR3 consists of 12 residues. Trimming cost V 5 bases and J 4 bases; bases outside gene matches: 2. CDR3 sequence: CASSWDRYEQYF. The CDR3 coding sequence is TGTGCCAGCAGTTGGGACAGATACGAGCAGTACTTC.

This chain connects TRBV11-3 to TRBJ1-1, with D unclear. Germline V CDR1 and CDR2: SGHNT, YENEEA. The V and J ends lost 2 bases and 4 bases respectively, with 8 bases between them. This CDR3 comprises 13 residues. The CDR3 sequence is CASSLYGSTEAFF. The DNA of the CDR3 is TGTGCCAGCAGCTTATATGGATCCACTGAAGCTTTCTTT. Full variable domain (outside the CDR3, taken from reference TRBV11-3 and TRBJ1-1): EAGVVQSPRYKIIEKKQPVAFWCNPISGHNTLYWYLQNLGQGPELLIRYENEEAVDDSQLPKDRFSAERLKGVDSTLKIQPAELGDSAVYLCASSLYGSTEAFFGQGTRLTVV.

This clone was seen a single time. This chain joins TRBV6-5 and TRBJ2-1; D uncertain. The germline V and J ends were trimmed by 6 bases and 3 bases, with 9 bases remaining between them. Germline V gene sequence: CDR1 MNHEY, CDR2 SVGAGI. CDR3 length equals 13 residues. The CDR3 is CASRLSLYNEQFF. CDR3 DNA sequence: TGTGCCAGCAGACTGTCTCTCTACAATGAGCAGTTCTTC.

This clone has only a few counts. The rearrangement links TRBV28 to TRBJ2-7; D possibly corresponds to TRBD2 (6 bases). The CDR3 runs 12 residues. Trimming removed 2 bases from V and 11 bases from J, with 13 bases in between. CDR1 is MDHEN, CDR2 SYDVKM, per germline. This chain's CDR3 is CASSLMSWGEYF. CDR3 nucleotides: TGTGCCAGCAGTTTAATGAGCTGGGGGGAGTACTTC.

J is TRBJ1-5 and V is TRBV15, with no clear D. Germline CDR1 and CDR2: LNHNV and YYDKDF (reference sequence). Trimming stripped 0 bases from V and 0 bases from J, with 9 bases between. CDR3 length: 16 amino acids. DNA for the CDR3: TGTGCCACCAGCAGAGATAGAAGTGATAGCAATCAGCCCCAGCATTTT. Translating it yields CATSRDRSDSNQPQHF.

V is TRBV6-1 and J is TRBJ1-1, with TRBD1 as a possible D gene (5 bases). V was trimmed by 0 bases and J by 5 bases, leaving 10 bases between them. CDR1 and CDR2 (germline): MNHNS, SASEGT. The length of the CDR3 is 14 residues. The CDR3 DNA reads as TGTGCCAGCAGTGAAGCTGTGGGGGGGACTGAAGCTTTCTTT. Amino acids: CASSEAVGGTEAFF.

This clone was seen a few times. The chain combines TRBV11-3 with TRBJ2-5, with D perhaps TRBD1 (6 bases). V was cut by 2 bases and J by 4 bases, with 14 bases left in between. The germline CDR1 and CDR2 sequences are SGHNT and YENEEA. The CDR3 is 15 residues long. In DNA, the CDR3 is TGTGCCAGCAGCTTAAGTTCTGGGGGCGGAGAGACCCAGTACTTC. It translates to CASSLSSGGGETQYF.

This rearrangement joins TRBV5-4 to TRBJ2-7, with a possible D match to TRBD2 (5 bases). V shed 5 bases and J shed 4 bases, with 13 bases lying between them. CDR1 and CDR2 (germline): SGHNT, YYREEE (reference sequence). The CDR3 length is 13 residues. The DNA of the CDR3 is TGTGCCAGCAGTCTCGGACGGGAATACGAGCAGTACTTC. It specifies CASSLGREYEQYF.

The chain combines TRBV7-2 with TRBJ2-1, with 9 bases identical to TRBD2. Germline V gives CDR1 SGHTA, CDR2 FQGNSA. V lost 0 bases and J lost 8; bases outside the gene matches: 2. CDR3 length: 14 amino acids. CDR3 loop: CASSLAGTSYEQFF. In DNA, the CDR3 is TGTGCCAGCAGCTTAGCTGGGACTAGCTATGAGCAGTTCTTC.

This clone has a handful of counts. The V gene is TRBV2, the J gene TRBJ2-5; TRBD2 aligns across 7 bases. Germline CDR1 and CDR2: SNHLY and FYNNEI. This CDR3 is 12 amino acids long. Trimming at V came to 7 bases and at J to 5 bases, leaving 4 bases not matched to a gene. CDR3 nucleotide sequence: TGTGCCAGCACCGGGACTACGGAGACCCAGTACTTC. This translates into CASTGTTETQYF.

This clone was seen a few times. The V gene is TRBV30, the J gene TRBJ1-6; 7 bases are a match to TRBD1. Trimming removed 0 bases from V and 9 bases from J; junction bases left unmatched: 8. This CDR3 has 15 amino acids. Germline V gives CDR1 GTSNPN, CDR2 SVGIG (reference sequence). The CDR3: CAWSVHPGGTSPLHF. The CDR3 DNA is TGTGCCTGGAGTGTACACCCAGGGGGTACTTCACCCCTCCACTTT. Based on the CDR3 plus reference TRBV30 and TRBJ1-6, the full variable domain is SQTIHQWPATLVQPVGSPLSLECTVEGTSNPNLYWYRQAAGRGLQLLFYSVGIGQISSEVPQNLSASRPQDRQFILSSKKLLLSDSGFYLCAWSVHPGGTSPLHFGNGTRLTVT.

This clone was recorded only once. The chain combines TRBV7-9 with TRBJ2-7; 7 nucleotides align to TRBD2. CDR3 length: 14 amino acids. The J segment lost 4 bases and the V segment lost 0 bases, leaving 3 bases of the junction unmatched. The germline V gene has CDR1 SEHNR and CDR2 FQNEAQ (reference sequence). The CDR3: CASSLAGGSYEQYF. The CDR3 DNA sequence: TGTGCCAGCAGCTTAGCGGGGGGGTCGTACGAGCAGTACTTC.

The chain is built from TRBV5-1 and TRBJ1-3; D remains unclear. The germline V gene encodes CDR1 SGHRS and CDR2 YFSETQ. V gave up 4 bases and J gave up 8 bases, with 7 bases separating them. The CDR3 sequence is 11 residues long. Here the CDR3 reads CASSDFYTIYF. The CDR3 nucleotides read TGCGCCAGCAGCGACTTTTACACCATATATTTT.

The gene calls are TRBV11-2 and TRBJ2-5; the D call may be TRBD1 or TRBD2 (5 bases each). The CDR3 spans 15 residues. Between the trimmed V and J ends, which lost 1 base and 10 bases, there was a span of 19 bases. CDR1 is SGHAT, CDR2 FQNNGV, per germline. The CDR3, as DNA: TGTGCCAGCAGCTTAGTTACGGGGACCAAAGGCGGCCAGTACTTC. It yields the protein CASSLVTGTKGGQYF. Full variable domain (rest looked up from reference TRBV11-2 and TRBJ2-5): EAGVAQSPRYKIIEKRQSVAFWCNPISGHATLYWYQQILGQGPKLLIQFQNNGVVDDSQLPKDRFSAERLKGVDSTLKIQPAKLEDSAVYLCASSLVTGTKGGQYFGPGTRLLVL.

This clone was seen just once. The chain carries TRBV6-4 and TRBJ2-7, with TRBD2 matching over 7 bases. This CDR3 is 17 amino acids long. The V and J ends lost 4 bases and 3 bases, in that order; junction bases with no gene match: 15. Germline V gives CDR1 MRHNA, CDR2 SNTAGT. For the CDR3, the DNA is TGTGCCAGCAGTGCCAGAAAGCTAGCGGTGAAGTACTACGAGCAGTACTTC. Protein sequence: CASSARKLAVKYYEQYF.

V is TRBV5-1 and J is TRBJ2-3, with TRBD2 identical over 10 bases. Germline values: CDR1 SGHRS, CDR2 YFSETQ. Trimming at V came to 0 bases and at J to 0 bases, leaving 4 bases not matched to a gene. CDR3 length equals 17 residues. CDR3 sequence (DNA): TGCGCCAGCAGCTTGGACAGAGCGGGAGGGAGCACAGATACGCAGTATTTT. This gives the protein CASSLDRAGGSTDTQYF.

The chain carries TRBV7-9 and TRBJ1-1, with D maybe TRBD1 (6 bases). CDR1 and CDR2 (germline): SEHNR, FQNEAQ (reference sequence). The CDR3 covers 15 residues. Trimming took 3 bases from V and 4 from J, leaving 15 bases between them. The CDR3 is CASSFQGKGTTEAFF. As DNA, the CDR3 is TGTGCCAGCAGCTTCCAGGGGAAGGGGACCACTGAAGCTTTCTTT.

The V gene is TRBV2, the J gene TRBJ2-4; D could derive from TRBD1 or TRBD2 (5 bases each). The V gene lost 2 bases and the J gene lost 9 bases, with 14 bases spanning the gap. Germline loops: CDR1 SNHLY, CDR2 FYNNEI. This CDR3 contains 14 residues. In DNA form, the CDR3 reads TGTGCCAGCAGTGAATTGACAGCACGGGGCATTCAGTACTTC. Residues: CASSELTARGIQYF.

CDR3 DNA: TGTGCCAGCAGCTTAGTGGGACTAGCGCCCACAGATACGCAGTATTTT. Protein sequence: CASSLVGLAPTDTQYF. The V and J genes are TRBV7-9 and TRBJ2-3, with 10 bases matching TRBD2. V shed 1 base and J 2 bases; nucleotides not matched to a gene: 3. The CDR3 contains 16 residues. Germline-derived CDR1 and CDR2 are SEHNR and FQNEAQ (reference sequence).

This clone is deemed medium-sized. The chain employs TRBV29-1 and TRBJ2-7; no definite D call. Trimming shortened V by 0 bases and J by 4 bases, and 4 bases separated the two germline ends. This CDR3 has 11 amino acids. The germline V gene encodes CDR1 SQVTM and CDR2 ANQGSEA. The CDR3 bases are TGCAGCGTTGAAGAGGGTTACGAGCAGTACTTC. It codes for CSVEEGYEQYF.

This rearrangement joins TRBV7-9 to TRBJ1-4; TRBD1 is a possible D gene (5 bases). Germline V gene sequence: CDR1 SEHNR, CDR2 FQNEAQ (reference sequence). The CDR3 is 15 residues long. Trimming left V 5 bases short and J 5 bases short, with 15 bases between. CDR3 in amino acids: CASSRGTAQNEKLFF. Here the CDR3 DNA reads TGTGCCAGCAGCCGAGGGACGGCTCAGAATGAAAAACTGTTTTTT. Combining the CDR3 with reference TRBV7-9 and TRBJ1-4 gives the whole variable domain DTGVSQNPRHKITKRGQNVTFRCDPISEHNRLYWYRQTLGQGPEFLTYFQNEAQLEKSRLLSDRFSAERPKGSFSTLEIQRTEQGDSAMYLCASSRGTAQNEKLFFGSGTQLSVL.

The chain uses TRBV6-5 and TRBJ1-2; D is possibly TRBD1 (6 bases). The germline V gene encodes CDR1 MNHEY and CDR2 SVGAGI. The CDR3 extends over 14 amino acids. V was shortened by 7 bases and J by 4 bases, with 16 bases between the two germline ends. DNA for the CDR3: TGTGCCAGCATTCCCGGTAGGGGGTTCTATGGCTACACCTTC. Translating gives CASIPGRGFYGYTF.

The chain couples TRBV27 to TRBJ2-1; 11 bases fit TRBD2. With V trimmed by 4 bases and J by 2 bases, 4 bases remained unmatched. CDR1 is MNHEY, CDR2 SMNVEV, per germline (reference sequence). The CDR3 totals 16 residues. CDR3 DNA sequence: TGTGCCAGCAGTTGGGTAGCGGGGGGGCCCTACAATGAGCAGTTCTTC. Translation gives CASSWVAGGPYNEQFF.

The CDR3, as DNA: TGTGCCAGCAGGCGAATGGGGAATGAAGCTTTCTTT. Translating it yields CASRRMGNEAFF. This sequence joins TRBV2 and TRBJ1-1; D uncertain. Germline-derived CDR1 and CDR2 are SNHLY and FYNNEI. Trimming shortened V by 6 bases and J by 7 bases, and 12 bases separated the two germline ends. The CDR3 sequence is 12 residues long.

The chain couples TRBV6-6 to TRBJ2-2; D gene unclear. Germline V gives CDR1 MNHNY, CDR2 SVGAGI (reference sequence). This CDR3 has 12 residues. The germline V and J ends were trimmed by 4 bases and 4 bases, with 4 bases remaining between them. CDR3 nucleotide sequence: TGTGCCAGCAGTTTGGGCACCGGGGAGCTGTTTTTT. It encodes CASSLGTGELFF.

The chain combines TRBV6-4 with TRBJ2-7; D gene unclear. Per the germline V gene, CDR1 is MRHNA and CDR2 is SNTAGT. V was trimmed by 3 bases and J by 5 bases, leaving 5 bases between them. The CDR3 contains 11 residues. This CDR3 reads CASSDSHEQYF. The DNA for the CDR3 is TGTGCCAGCAGTGATTCGCACGAGCAGTACTTC.

V gene TRBV7-6 combines with J gene TRBJ2-3, with D possibly being TRBD1 (5 bases). The germline gives CDR1 SGHVS, CDR2 FNYEAQ. Trimming pared 4 bases from V and 1 base from J, leaving 24 bases between. The CDR3 spans 19 residues. Here the CDR3 reads CASSSPLQQATLGTDTQYF. The CDR3 nucleotides read TGTGCCAGCAGCTCTCCGCTACAACAGGCCACGTTGGGCACAGATACGCAGTATTTT.